This T cell receptor (beta chain) was captured by sequencing in a study of neurological immune-mediated disorders (dated by TCRdb to about 2019). Notes on the research overall: Peripheral blood TCR-beta repertoires from patients with HTLV-I-associated myelopathy (HAM/TSP), patients with multiple sclerosis, and healthy controls were compared in the study using UMI-based sequencing. The approximately 96 TCR-beta libraries covered PBMC samples along with longitudinal samples, technical triplicates, and paired sorted CD4+ and CD8+ T-cell subsets. The cohort was made up of about 65 subjects, consisting of roughly 14 HAM/TSP patients, about 35 multiple sclerosis patients and 20 healthy controls.

The CDR3 holds 17 amino acids from the cysteine to the phenylalanine. Only the CDR3 part of the read is kept: 51 bases, read in frame from the first base. Between the V and J ends, shortened by 6 bases and 4 bases respectively, the junction contains 23 bases. The germline V gene specifies MDHEN as CDR1 and SYDVKM as CDR2. cDNA synthesis used template-switch 5'RACE with a primer carrying a 10-nucleotide random unique molecular identifier tagging each TCR transcript. Each sequencing run produced over 160 million TCR-beta sequences covering 15-18 subjects. Total RNA was extracted with the RNeasy kit. The KAPA Real-time Library Amplification kit was used to amplify TCR-beta VDJ regions with primers targeting the TCR constant region and the 5'RACE anchor. A first PCR added sample indexes and Illumina adaptors, and a second PCR then raised library yield. After purification with Ampure beads, the TCR product of roughly 650 bp was size-selected on a 2% E-gel SizeSelection system. Before pooling, library quality was assessed on a Bioanalyzer, concentration was determined with Qubit, and library quantification was performed with the Kapa Library Quantification kit. An Illumina HiSeq 2500 was used to sequence the libraries paired-end at 2 x 150 bp. To increase sequence diversity, roughly 24-32% phiX was spiked into each library pool. In the original analysis: Quality-filtered reads were processed with the UMI-based MiGEC pipeline, which removed over 75% of raw TCR sequences during error correction. VDJ genes were aligned to IMGT germline references, and each clonotype was defined by a unique CDR3 amino acid sequence together with V-J genes. Clonal expansion, Shannon diversity, and CDR3 relatedness (CalcPairwiseDistances, ClusterSamples) were evaluated with VDJtools, and phylogenetic trees were built with CLCbio workbench. Expanded clones were defined as having at least 8 unique UMIs, based on coefficient-of-variation modelling across technical triplicates. The public reads were quality trimmed at Q25 with fastp and then assembled into clones with MiXCR by TCRdb, keeping productive beta chains. When rows share a CDR3 protein, they turn into one entry using the most common DNA and genes. None of the V and J calls come from the authors' own analysis; TCRdb made them. Counted in this sample were around 17,000 distinct CDR3 sequences; approximately 3.7% of them appeared once. The ten largest clones represent about 19% of the sample.

Broader findings and caveats from the paper: TCR clonal expansion was highest in HAM/TSP patients and lowest in MS patients, with MS patients falling below even healthy controls. Across subjects, expanded clones never shared an identical CDR3 amino acid sequence, which suggests that the TCR-beta repertoires in every group were private.

This clonotype has at least ten counts. The clone's antigen remains unknown. Per-nucleotide qualities are absent, and no much larger clonotype sits a single base away. The healthy controls were volunteers from a blood bank in Maryland, USA. For the sorted-subset TCR libraries, the starting material was 1 million sorted CD4+ or CD8+ T cells. PBMCs were separated from peripheral blood using Ficoll-Hypaque density gradient centrifugation and then cryopreserved in liquid nitrogen. Paired sorted CD4+ and CD8+ subsets came from healthy controls, HAM/TSP patients and MS patients. The sequenced material came from CD8+ T cells from blood. Here the chain combines TRBV28 and TRBJ2-3; matching of 5 bases hints at TRBD1 as the D gene. The receptor's source is a woman aged 40 to 49 in good health. In nucleotide form, the sequence is TGTGCCAGCAGCCTCTTGGGCGGACAAGTGGATGCAGATACGCAGTATTTT. This encodes CASSLLGGQVDADTQYF.